This T cell receptor (beta chain) was found in a study of blood T cell repertoires in COVID-19. Across the study: Whether acute or convalescent, the COVID-19 samples came from the United States, Italy and Spain. PBMCs, B-cell-depleted T cells, or T cells provided the cDNA or gDNA that made up the material.

CDR3 length: 16 residues. Germline CDR1 and CDR2: SGHNT and YYREEE (reference sequence). V was clipped by 4 bases and J by 6 bases; unmatched bases: 12. Authors' data handling: Amplification with reference gene primers provided the estimates of nucleated cell counts. TCRdb keeps only in-frame clones here, not all; method: immunoSEQ multiplex PCR. V and J calls and clone size are copied from that table; D and trimming were computed from the DNA. This table has 150,000 to 200,000 clones, more than 85% appearing once. The chain has TRBV5-4 and TRBJ2-3; 9 bases match TRBD2. The receptor was isolated from a man aged 40-50 years with active or convalescent COVID-19. Sequences were obtained from peripheral blood. This CDR3 reads CASSPATSGFKDTQYF. The CDR3 DNA sequence: TGTGCCAGCAGCCCAGCGACTAGCGGCTTTAAGGATACGCAGTATTTT.